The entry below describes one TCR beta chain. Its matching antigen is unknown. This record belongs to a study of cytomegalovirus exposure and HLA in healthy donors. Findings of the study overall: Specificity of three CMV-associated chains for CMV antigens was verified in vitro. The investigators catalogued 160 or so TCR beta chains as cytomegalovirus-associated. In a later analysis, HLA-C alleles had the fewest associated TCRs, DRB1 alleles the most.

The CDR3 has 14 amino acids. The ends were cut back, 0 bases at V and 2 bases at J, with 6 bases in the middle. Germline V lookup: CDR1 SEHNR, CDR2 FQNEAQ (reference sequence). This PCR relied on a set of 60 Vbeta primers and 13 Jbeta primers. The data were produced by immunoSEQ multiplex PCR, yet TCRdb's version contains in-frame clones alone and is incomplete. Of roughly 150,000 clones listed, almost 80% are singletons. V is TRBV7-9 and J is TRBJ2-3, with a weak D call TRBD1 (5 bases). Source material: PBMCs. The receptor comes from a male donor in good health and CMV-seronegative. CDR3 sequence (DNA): TGTGCCAGCAGCTTAGCAGGGGACACAGATACGCAGTATTTT. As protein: CASSLAGDTDTQYF.